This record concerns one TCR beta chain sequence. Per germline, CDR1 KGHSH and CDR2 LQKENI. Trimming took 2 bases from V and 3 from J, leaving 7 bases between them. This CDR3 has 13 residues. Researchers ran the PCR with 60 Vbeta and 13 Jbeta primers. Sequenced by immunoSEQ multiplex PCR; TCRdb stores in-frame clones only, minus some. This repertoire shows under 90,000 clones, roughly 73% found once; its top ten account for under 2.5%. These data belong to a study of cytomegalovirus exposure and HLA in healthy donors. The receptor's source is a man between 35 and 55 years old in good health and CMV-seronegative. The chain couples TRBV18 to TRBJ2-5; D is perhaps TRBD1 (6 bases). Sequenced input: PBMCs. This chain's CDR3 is CASSPGTKETQYF. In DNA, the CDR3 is TGTGCCAGCTCACCAGGGACAAAAGAGACCCAGTACTTC.